This T cell receptor beta chain was retrieved from a study of neurological immune-mediated disorders. Overall study findings and caveats: HTLV-1-associated myelopathy displayed the greatest TCR clonal expansion, and multiple sclerosis exhibited the smallest, lower than that of healthy controls.

The V segment lost 6 bases and the J segment 4 bases; nucleotides outside the gene matches: 10. Germline V gives CDR1 MNHEY, CDR2 SMNVEV (reference sequence). This CDR3 comprises 17 residues. This clonotype was counted ten times or more. Its antigen remains unidentified. TCRdb used MiXCR to reprocess the 5' RACE reads, holding one entry per CDR3 protein. Here the sample spans tens of thousands of distinct CDR3 sequences, approximately 11% being singletons. Indicated time point: longitudinal time-point 3. What was sequenced was PBMCs. The clonotype was recovered from a male donor with HTLV-1-associated myelopathy (HAM/TSP). The gene calls are TRBV27 and TRBJ2-6; 9 nucleotides match TRBD1. In DNA, the CDR3 is TGTGCCAGCAGGCAACAGGGGGCTGGAGTGGGGGCCAACGTCCTGACTTTC. Amino acid sequence: CASRQQGAGVGANVLTF.